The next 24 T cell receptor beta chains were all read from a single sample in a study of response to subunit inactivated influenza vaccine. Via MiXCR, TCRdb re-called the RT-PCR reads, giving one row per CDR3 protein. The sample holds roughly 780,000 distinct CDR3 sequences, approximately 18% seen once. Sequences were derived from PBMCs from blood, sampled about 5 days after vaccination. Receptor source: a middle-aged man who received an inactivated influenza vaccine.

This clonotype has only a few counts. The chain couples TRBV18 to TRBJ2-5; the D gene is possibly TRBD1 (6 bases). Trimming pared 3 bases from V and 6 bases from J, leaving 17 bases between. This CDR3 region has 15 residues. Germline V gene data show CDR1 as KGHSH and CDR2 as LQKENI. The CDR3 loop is CASSPRTDPGKTQYF. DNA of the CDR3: TGTGCCAGCTCACCTAGGACAGACCCGGGCAAGACCCAGTACTTC.

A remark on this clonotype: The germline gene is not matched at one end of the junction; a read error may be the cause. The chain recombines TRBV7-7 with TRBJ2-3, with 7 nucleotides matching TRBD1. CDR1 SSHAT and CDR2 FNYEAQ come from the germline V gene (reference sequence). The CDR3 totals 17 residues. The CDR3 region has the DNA TGTGCTAGCAGCAGCCCGGGCGGACAGGAGCTCACAGATACGCAGTATTTT. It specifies CASSSPGGQELTDTQYF.

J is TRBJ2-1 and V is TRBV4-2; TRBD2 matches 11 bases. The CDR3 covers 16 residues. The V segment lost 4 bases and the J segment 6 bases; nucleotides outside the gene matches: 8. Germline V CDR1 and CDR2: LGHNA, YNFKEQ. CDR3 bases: TGTGCCAGCAGCCGCCAAACTAGCGGGAGAAGCAATGAGCAGTTCTTC. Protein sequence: CASSRQTSGRSNEQFF.

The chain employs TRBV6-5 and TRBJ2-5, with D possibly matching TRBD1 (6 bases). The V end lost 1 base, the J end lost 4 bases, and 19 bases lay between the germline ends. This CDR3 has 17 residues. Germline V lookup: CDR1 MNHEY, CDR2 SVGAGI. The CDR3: CASSYWDNLGAGETQYF. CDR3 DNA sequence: TGTGCCAGCAGTTACTGGGACAACCTCGGGGCCGGAGAGACCCAGTACTTC.

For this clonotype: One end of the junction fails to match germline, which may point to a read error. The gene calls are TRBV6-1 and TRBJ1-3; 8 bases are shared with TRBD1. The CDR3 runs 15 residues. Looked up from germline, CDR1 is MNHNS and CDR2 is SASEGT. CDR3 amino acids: CPSSVRDRIGNTIYF. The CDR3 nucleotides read TGTCCCAGCAGTGTCCGGGACAGGATCGGAAACACCATATATTTT.

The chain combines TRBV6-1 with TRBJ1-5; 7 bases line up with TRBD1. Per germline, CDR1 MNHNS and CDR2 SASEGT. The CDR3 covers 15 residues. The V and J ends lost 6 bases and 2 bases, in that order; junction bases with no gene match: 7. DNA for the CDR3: TGTGCCAGCAGAACCGACAGGGTAGGCAATCAGCCCCAGCATTTT. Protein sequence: CASRTDRVGNQPQHF.

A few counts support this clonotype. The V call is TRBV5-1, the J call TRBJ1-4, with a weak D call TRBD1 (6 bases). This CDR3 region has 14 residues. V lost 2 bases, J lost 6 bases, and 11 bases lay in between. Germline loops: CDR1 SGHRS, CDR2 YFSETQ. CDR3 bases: TGCGCCAGCAGCTTTGCAGGGGTAGATGAAAAACTGTTTTTT. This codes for CASSFAGVDEKLFF.

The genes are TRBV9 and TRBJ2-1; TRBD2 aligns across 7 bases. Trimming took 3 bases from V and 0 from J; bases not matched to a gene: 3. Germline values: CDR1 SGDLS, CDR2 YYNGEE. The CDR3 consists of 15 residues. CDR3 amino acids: CASSAGGSSYNEQFF. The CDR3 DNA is TGTGCCAGCAGCGCCGGGGGGAGCTCCTACAATGAGCAGTTCTTC.

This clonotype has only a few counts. The CDR3 reads CASSRGRVGEKLFF. CDR3 coding DNA: TGTGCCAGCAGCAGGGGGCGGGTTGGGGAAAAACTGTTTTTT. The rearrangement joins TRBV11-2 to TRBJ1-4; 7 positions agree with TRBD1. Losses at the gene ends were 5 bases for V and 8 bases for J; bases not matched to a gene: 8. Germline CDR1 is SGHAT and CDR2 is FQNNGV. CDR3 length: 14 amino acids.

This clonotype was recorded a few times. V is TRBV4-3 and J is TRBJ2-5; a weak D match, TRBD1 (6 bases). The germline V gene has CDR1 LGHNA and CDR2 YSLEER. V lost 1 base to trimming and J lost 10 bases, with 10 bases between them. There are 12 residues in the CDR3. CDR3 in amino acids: CASSQVGGDQYF. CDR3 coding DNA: TGCGCCAGCAGCCAAGTAGGGGGAGACCAGTACTTC.

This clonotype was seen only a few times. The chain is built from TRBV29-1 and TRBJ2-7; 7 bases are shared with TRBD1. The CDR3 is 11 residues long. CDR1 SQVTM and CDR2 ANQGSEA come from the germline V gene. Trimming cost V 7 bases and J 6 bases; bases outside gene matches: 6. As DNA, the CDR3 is TGCAGCGGCCTAAGGACAGGCGAGCAGTACTTC. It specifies CSGLRTGEQYF.

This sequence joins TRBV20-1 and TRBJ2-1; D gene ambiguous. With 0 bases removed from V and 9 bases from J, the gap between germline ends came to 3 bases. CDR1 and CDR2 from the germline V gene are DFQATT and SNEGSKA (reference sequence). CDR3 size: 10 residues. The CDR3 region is CSARDSEQFF. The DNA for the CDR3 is TGCAGTGCTAGAGATTCTGAGCAGTTCTTC.

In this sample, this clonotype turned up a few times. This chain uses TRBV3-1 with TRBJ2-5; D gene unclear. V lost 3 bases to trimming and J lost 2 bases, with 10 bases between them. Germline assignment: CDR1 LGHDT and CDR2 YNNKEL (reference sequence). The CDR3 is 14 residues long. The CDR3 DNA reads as TGTGCCAGCAGCCAGGATCGGTTTCAAGAGACCCAGTACTTC. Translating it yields CASSQDRFQETQYF.

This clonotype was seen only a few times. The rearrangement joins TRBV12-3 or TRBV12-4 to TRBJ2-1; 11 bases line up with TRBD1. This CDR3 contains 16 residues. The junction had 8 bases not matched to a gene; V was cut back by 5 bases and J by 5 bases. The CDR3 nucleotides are TGTGCCAGCAGTCAGCAGGACAGGGGGCCTGACAATGAGCAGTTCTTC. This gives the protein CASSQQDRGPDNEQFF.

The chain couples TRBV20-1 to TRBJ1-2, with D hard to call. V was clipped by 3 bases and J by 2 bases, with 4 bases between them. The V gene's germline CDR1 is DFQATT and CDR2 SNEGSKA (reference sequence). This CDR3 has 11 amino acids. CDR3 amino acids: CSASGNYGYTF. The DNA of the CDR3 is TGCAGTGCTAGTGGCAACTATGGCTACACCTTC.

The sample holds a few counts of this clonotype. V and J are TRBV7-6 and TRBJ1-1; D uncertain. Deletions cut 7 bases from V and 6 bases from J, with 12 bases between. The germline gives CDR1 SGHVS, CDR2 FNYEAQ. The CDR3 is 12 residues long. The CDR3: CASNQLTAEAFF. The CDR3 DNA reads TGTGCCAGCAACCAACTAACAGCTGAAGCTTTCTTT. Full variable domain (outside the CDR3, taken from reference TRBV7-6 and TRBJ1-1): GAGVSQSPRYKVTKRGQDVALRCDPISGHVSLYWYRQALGQGPEFLTYFNYEAQQDKSGLPNDRFSAERPEGSISTLTIQRTEQRDSAMYRCASNQLTAEAFFGQGTRLTVV.

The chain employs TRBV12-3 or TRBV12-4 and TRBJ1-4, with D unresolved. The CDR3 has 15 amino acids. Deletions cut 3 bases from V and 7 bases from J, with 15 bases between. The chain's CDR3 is CASSFPGGGSEKLFF. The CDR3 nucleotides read TGTGCCAGCAGTTTCCCTGGAGGAGGTTCTGAAAAACTGTTTTTT.

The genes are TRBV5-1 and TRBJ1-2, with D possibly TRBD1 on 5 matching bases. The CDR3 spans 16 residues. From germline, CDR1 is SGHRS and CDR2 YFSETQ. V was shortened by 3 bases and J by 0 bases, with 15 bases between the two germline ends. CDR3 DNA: TGCGCCAGCAGCTACCAAATCCCGACAGCTAACTATGGCTACACCTTC. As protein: CASSYQIPTANYGYTF. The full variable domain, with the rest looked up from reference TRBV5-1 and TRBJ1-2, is KAGVTQTPRYLIKTRGQQVTLSCSPISGHRSVSWYQQTPGQGLQFLFEYFSETQRNKGNFPGRFSGRQFSNSRSEMNVSTLELGDSALYLCASSYQIPTANYGYTFGSGTRLTVV.

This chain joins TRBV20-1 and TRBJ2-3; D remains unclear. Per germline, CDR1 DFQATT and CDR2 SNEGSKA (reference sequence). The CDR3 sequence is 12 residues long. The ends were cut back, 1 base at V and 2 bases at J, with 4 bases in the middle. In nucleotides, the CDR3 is TGCAGTGCTAGAGGGATCACAGATACGCAGTATTTT. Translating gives CSARGITDTQYF.

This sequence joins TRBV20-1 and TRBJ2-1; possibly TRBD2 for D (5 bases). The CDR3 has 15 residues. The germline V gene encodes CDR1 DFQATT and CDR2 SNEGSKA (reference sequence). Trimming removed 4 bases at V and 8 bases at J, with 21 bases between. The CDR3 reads CSAKLRSGLWDEQFF. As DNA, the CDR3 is TGCAGTGCTAAGCTAAGGAGCGGACTTTGGGATGAGCAGTTCTTC.

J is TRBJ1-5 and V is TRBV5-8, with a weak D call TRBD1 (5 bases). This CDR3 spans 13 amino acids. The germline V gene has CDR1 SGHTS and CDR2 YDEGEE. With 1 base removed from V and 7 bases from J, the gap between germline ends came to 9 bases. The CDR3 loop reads CASSLTAGQPQHF. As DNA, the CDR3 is TGTGCCAGCAGCTTGACGGCAGGGCAGCCCCAGCATTTT.

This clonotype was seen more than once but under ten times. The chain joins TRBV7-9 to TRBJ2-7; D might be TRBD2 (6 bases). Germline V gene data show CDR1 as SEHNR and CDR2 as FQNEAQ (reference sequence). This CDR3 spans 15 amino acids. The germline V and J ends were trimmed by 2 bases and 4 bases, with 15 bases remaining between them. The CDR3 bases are TGTGCCAGCAGCTTAAAGGCGGGGTTGGGGTACGAGCAGTACTTC. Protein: CASSLKAGLGYEQYF.

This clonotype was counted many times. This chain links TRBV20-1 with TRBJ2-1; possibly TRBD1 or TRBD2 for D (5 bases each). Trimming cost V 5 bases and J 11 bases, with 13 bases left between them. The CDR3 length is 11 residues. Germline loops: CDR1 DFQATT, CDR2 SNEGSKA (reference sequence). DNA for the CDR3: TGCAGTGCTCCCGGTGGGGGTAAGCAGTTCTTC. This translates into CSAPGGGKQFF.

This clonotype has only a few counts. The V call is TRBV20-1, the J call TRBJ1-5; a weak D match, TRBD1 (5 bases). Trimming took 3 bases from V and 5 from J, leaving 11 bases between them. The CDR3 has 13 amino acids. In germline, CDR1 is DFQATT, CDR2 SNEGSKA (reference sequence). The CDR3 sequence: CSASRQPHQPQHF. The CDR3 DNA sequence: TGCAGTGCTAGTCGACAGCCCCATCAGCCCCAGCATTTT.